This TCR beta chain stems from a study of T-cell reconstitution after alpha-beta-depleted transplantation in children. This clonotype was counted many times. V lost 3 bases and J lost 8; bases outside the gene matches: 5. Per the germline V gene, CDR1 is SGHTA and CDR2 is FQGNSA. This CDR3 has 14 amino acids. During its preparation, the TCRbeta library received unique molecular identifiers. MiXCR, applied by TCRdb to the PCR reads, yields one record per CDR3 protein. The sample shows under 300,000 distinct CDR3 sequences, approximately 10% of them seen only once. This specimen consisted of peripheral blood, obtained 180 days after TCRalphabeta/CD19-depleted stem cell transplant. The rearrangement joins TRBV7-2 to TRBJ2-1; TRBD1 matches at 9 bases. The clonotype originates from a male patient aged 2-10 years who had a stem cell transplant for chronic granulomatous disease, so the T cells may come from the graft donor. The CDR3 loop reads CASSFWTGEDEQFF. The CDR3 DNA is TGTGCCAGCAGCTTTTGGACAGGGGAAGATGAGCAGTTCTTC.